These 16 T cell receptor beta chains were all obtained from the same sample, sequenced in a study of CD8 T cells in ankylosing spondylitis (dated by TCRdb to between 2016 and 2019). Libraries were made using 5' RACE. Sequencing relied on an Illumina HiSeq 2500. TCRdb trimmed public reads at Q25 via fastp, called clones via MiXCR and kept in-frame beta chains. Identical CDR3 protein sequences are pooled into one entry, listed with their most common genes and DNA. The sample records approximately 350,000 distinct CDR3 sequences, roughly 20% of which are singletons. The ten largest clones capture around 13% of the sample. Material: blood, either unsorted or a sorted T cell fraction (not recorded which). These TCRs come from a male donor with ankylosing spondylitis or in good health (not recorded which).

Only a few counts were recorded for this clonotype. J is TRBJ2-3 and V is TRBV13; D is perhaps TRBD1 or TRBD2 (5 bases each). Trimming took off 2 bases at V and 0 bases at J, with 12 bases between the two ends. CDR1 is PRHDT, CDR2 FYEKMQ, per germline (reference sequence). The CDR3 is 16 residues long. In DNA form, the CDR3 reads TGTGCCAGCAGCTTACGTCGGGACCTGAGCACAGATACGCAGTATTTT. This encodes CASSLRRDLSTDTQYF. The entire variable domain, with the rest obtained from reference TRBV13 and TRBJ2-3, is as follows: AAGVIQSPRHLIKEKRETATLKCYPIPRHDTVYWYQQGPGQDPQFLISFYEKMQSDKGSIPDRFSAQQFSDYHSELNMSSLELGDSALYFCASSLRRDLSTDTQYFGPGTRLTVL.

For the CDR3, the DNA is TGTGCCAGTGGGACAGGGCCCTACAATGAGCAGTTCTTC. The encoded protein is CASGTGPYNEQFF. The rearrangement links TRBV12-3 or TRBV12-4 to TRBJ2-1; 9 bases agree with TRBD1. The CDR3 loop spans 13 amino acids. The V segment lost 9 bases and the J segment 2 bases; nucleotides outside the gene matches: 2.

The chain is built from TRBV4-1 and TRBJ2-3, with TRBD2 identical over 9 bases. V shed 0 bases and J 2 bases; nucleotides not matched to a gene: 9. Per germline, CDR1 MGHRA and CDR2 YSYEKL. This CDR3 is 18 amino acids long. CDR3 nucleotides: TGCGCCAGCAGCCAAGATGTCGTGCGGGGGGGGAACACAGATACGCAGTATTTT. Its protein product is CASSQDVVRGGNTDTQYF.

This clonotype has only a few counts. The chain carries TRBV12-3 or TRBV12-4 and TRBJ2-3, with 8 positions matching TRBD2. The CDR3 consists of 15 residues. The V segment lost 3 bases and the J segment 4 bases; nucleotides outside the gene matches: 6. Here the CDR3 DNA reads TGTGCCAGCAGTTTCCCGGCGGGGGGCCCAGATACGCAGTATTTT. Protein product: CASSFPAGGPDTQYF.

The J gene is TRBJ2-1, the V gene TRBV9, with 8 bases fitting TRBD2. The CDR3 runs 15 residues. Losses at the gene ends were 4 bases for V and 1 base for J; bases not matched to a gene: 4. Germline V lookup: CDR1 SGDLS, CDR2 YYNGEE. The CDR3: CASSPTSGSYNEQFF. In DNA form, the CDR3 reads TGTGCCAGCAGCCCCACTAGCGGTTCCTACAATGAGCAGTTCTTC.

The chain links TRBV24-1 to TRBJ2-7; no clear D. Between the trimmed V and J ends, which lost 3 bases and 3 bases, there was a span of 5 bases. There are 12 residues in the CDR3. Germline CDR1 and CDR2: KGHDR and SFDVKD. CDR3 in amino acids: CATSDGFYEQYF. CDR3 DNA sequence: TGTGCCACCAGTGATGGATTCTACGAGCAGTACTTC.

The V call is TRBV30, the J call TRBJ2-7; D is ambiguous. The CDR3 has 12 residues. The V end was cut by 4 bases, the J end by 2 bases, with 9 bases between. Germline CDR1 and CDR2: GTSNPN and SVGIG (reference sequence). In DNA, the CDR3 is TGTGCCTGGACGGTAGGTGCCTACGAGCAGTACTTC. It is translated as CAWTVGAYEQYF.

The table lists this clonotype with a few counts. This CDR3 is CASSLFYGTEYTDTQYF. DNA for the CDR3: TGTGCCAGCAGTTTATTCTACGGGACAGAGTACACAGATACGCAGTATTTT. J is TRBJ2-3 and V is TRBV27; 7 nucleotides line up with TRBD1. Trimming cost V 1 base and J 2 bases; bases outside gene matches: 9. Germline lookup yields CDR1 MNHEY and CDR2 SMNVEV (reference sequence). The CDR3 is made up of 17 amino acids.

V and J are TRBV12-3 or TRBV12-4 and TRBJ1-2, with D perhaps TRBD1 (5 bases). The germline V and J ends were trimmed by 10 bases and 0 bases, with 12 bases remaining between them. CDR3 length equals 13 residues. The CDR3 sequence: CATTGGANYGYTF. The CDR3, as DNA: TGTGCCACAACAGGAGGGGCTAACTATGGCTACACCTTC.

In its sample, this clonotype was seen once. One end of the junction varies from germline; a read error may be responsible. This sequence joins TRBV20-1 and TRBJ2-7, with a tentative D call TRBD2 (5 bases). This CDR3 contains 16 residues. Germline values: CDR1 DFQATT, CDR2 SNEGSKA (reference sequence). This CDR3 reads CCAEPDRASETGEQYF. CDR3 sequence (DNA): TGCTGTGCAGAGCCCGACCGGGCCTCCGAGACGGGGGAGCAGTACTTC.

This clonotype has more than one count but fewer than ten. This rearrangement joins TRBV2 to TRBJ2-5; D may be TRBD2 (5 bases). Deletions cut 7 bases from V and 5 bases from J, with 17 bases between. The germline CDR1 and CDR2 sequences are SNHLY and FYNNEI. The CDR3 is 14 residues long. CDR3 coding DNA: TGTGCCAGCACCGACCGGACTGCGCCCGAGACCCAGTACTTC. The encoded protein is CASTDRTAPETQYF.

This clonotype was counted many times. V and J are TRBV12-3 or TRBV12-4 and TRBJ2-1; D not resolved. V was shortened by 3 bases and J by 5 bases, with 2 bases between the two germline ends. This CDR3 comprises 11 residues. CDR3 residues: CASSFNNEQFF. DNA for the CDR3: TGTGCCAGCAGTTTTAACAATGAGCAGTTCTTC.

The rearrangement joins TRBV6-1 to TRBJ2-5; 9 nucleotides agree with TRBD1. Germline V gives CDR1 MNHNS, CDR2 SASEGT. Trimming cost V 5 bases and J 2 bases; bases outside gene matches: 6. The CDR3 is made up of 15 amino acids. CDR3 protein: CASSKQDRGQETQYF. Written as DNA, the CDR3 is TGTGCCAGCAGTAAACAAGACAGGGGGCAAGAGACCCAGTACTTC.

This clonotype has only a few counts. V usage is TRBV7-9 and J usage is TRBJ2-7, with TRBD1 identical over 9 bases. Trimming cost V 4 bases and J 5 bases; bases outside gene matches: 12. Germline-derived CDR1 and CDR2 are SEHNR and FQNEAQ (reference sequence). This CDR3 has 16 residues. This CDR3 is CASSSVTGGAGHEQYF. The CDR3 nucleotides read TGTGCCAGCAGCTCGGTTACAGGGGGCGCAGGACACGAGCAGTACTTC.

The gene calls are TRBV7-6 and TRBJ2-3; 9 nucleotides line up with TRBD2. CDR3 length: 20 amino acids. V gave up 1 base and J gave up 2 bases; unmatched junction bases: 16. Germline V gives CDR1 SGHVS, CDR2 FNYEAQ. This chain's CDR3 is CASSLVFRDVAGGDTDTQYF. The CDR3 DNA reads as TGTGCCAGCAGCTTAGTCTTCCGGGATGTGGCGGGGGGGGACACAGATACGCAGTATTTT.

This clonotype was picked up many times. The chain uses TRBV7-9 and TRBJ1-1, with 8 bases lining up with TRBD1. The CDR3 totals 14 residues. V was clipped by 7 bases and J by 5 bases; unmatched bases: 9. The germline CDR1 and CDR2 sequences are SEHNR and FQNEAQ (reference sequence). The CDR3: CASIAGGGGTEAFF. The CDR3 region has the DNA TGTGCCAGCATCGCAGGGGGCGGAGGAACTGAAGCTTTCTTT.